These 2 T cell receptor beta chains originate from one sample sequenced in a study of blood T cell repertoires in COVID-19 (dated by TCRdb to the early 2020s). The library was generated by the immunoSEQ multiplex PCR assay. Here the immuneACCESS table is served through TCRdb, limited to in-frame sequences with V and J called. Missing clones are a known gap in these copies; in checked studies unresolved V genes cover under half, and the rest lacks a known reason. In this sample the table shows fewer than 500,000 clones, around 90% of which occur a single time. 0.7% of the sample belongs to the ten largest clones. The specimen was PBMCs or T cells enriched from blood (not recorded which). The receptors originated from a woman between 18 and 29 years old who had recovered from COVID-19.

The chain recombines TRBV18 with TRBJ1-1; D call uncertain. The ends were cut back, 0 bases at V and 7 bases at J, with 15 bases in the middle. The CDR3 runs to 15 residues. Per germline, CDR1 KGHSH and CDR2 LQKENI. The CDR3 region has the DNA TGTGCCAGCTCACCACCGAACCGGGGTAATGGTGAAGCTTTCTTT. Translation gives CASSPPNRGNGEAFF.

This chain uses TRBV28 with TRBJ2-1; 10 nucleotides match TRBD1. J was trimmed by 4 bases and V by 7 bases; bases with no gene match: 10. The CDR3 loop spans 16 amino acids. Germline CDR1 reads MDHEN; CDR2 reads SYDVKM. In DNA form, the CDR3 reads TGTGCCAGCAATGCTCTGGGGACAGGGGTATACAATGAGCAGTTCTTC. Amino acids: CASNALGTGVYNEQFF.